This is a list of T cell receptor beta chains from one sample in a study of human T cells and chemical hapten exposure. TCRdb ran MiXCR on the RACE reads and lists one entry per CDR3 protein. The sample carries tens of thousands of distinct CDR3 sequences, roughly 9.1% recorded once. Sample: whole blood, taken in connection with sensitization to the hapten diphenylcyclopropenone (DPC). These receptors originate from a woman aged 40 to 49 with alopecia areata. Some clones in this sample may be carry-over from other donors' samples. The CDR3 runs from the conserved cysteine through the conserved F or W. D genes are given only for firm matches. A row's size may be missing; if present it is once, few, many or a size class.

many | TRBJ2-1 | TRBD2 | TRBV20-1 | TGCAGTGCTAGAGAGTACAGCGGGGGGGCTAATGAGCAGTTCTTC | CSAREYSGGANEQFF
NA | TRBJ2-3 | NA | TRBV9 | TGTGCCAGCAGCGTAGCTCAACTGCACACAGATACGCAGTATTTT | CASSVAQLHTDTQYF
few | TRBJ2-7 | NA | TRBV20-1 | TGCAGTGCATCCGGACAGACTCACCTCTACGAGCAGTACTTC | CSASGQTHLYEQYF
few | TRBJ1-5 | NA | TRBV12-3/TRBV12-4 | TGTGCCAGCAGTCAGCAGGGGACGGGGAATCAGCCCCAGCATTTT | CASSQQGTGNQPQHF
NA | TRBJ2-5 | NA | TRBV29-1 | TGCAGCGTCCAGGGGGGGTTCAGGGAGACCCAGTACTTC | CSVQGGFRETQYF
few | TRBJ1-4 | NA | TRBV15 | TGTGCCACCGCAGTGGCAGCTGGGGCTAATGAAAAACTGTTTTTT | CATAVAAGANEKLFF
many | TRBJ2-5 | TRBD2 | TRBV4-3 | TGCGCCAGCAGCCAAGGGTATAGCGGGGGACAAGAGACCCAGTACTTC | CASSQGYSGGQETQYF
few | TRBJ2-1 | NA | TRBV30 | TGTGTCTGGAGTTTGGAAGACAATGAGCAGTTCTTC | CVWSLEDNEQFF
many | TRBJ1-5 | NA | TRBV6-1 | TGTGCCAGCAGTGGGACAACGGATCAGCCCCAGCATTTT | CASSGTTDQPQHF
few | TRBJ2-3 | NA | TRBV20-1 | TGCAGTGCTAGAGAGTGGCAGGGAAGTGATACGCAGTATTTT | CSAREWQGSDTQYF
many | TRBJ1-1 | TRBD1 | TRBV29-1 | TGCAGCGTTGGGGACAGGGTAGAAGCTTTCTTT | CSVGDRVEAFF
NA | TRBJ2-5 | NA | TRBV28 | TGTGCCAGCAGTTTATCATCGGGCCCCGGAGAGACCCAGTACTTC | CASSLSSGPGETQYF
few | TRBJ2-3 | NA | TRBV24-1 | TGTGCCACCAGTACTAGCACAGATACGCAGTATTTT | CATSTSTDTQYF
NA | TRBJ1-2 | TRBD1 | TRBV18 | TGTGCCAGCTCACCCGCCACAGGGGGCTATTATGGCTACACCTTC | CASSPATGGYYGYTF
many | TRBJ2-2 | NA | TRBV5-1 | TGCGCCAGCAGCCACCGGAATGACAGTACGGTCACCGGGGAGCTGTTTTTT | CASSHRNDSTVTGELFF
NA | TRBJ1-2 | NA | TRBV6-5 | TGTGCCAGCAGGAGGGAGGGGGGGAATGACTATGGCTACACCTTC | CASRREGGNDYGYTF